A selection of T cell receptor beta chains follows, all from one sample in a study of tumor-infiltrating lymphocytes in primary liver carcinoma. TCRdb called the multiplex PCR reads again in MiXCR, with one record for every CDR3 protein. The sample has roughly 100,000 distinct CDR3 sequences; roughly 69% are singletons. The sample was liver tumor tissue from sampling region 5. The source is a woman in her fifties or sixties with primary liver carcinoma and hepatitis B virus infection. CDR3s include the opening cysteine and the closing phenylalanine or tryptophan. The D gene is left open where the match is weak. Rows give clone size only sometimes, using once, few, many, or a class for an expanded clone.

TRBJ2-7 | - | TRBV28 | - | TGTGCCAGCTCCACACGACGGGGCCTCTACAAGCAGTACTTC | CASSTRRGLYKQYF
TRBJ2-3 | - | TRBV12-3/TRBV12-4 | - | TGTGCCATCAGTGACGTAGGGCCAGGGAGGACCTATGCGCAGTATTTT | CAISDVGPGRTYAQYF
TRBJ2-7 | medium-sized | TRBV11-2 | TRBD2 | TGTGCCAGCAGCTTAACTAGCGGGTATAAAAGCTCCTACGAGCAGTACTTC | CASSLTSGYKSSYEQYF
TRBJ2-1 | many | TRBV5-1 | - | TGCGCCAGCAGCTTGAGGGGTTTGGGAGAGCAGTTCTTC | CASSLRGLGEQFF
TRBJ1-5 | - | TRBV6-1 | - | TGTGCCAGCAGTAAAGGGAACCTAAGCAATCAACCCCAGCATTTT | CASSKGNLSNQPQHF
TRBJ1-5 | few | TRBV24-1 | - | TGTGCCACCAGTCCGGGCACGGGGAGACCTAATCAGCCCCAGCATTTT | CATSPGTGRPNQPQHF
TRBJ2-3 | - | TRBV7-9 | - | TGTGCCAGTAGCCCAAACTCGAGGAGCACAGATACGCAGTATTTT | CASSPNSRSTDTQYF
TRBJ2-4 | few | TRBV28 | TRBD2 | TGTGCCAGCAGTCCCCTTAGCGGGCTAGCCAAAAACATTCAGTACTTC | CASSPLSGLAKNIQYF
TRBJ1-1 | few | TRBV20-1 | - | TGCAGTGCTAGAGATTCTGGATTTAACACTGAAGCTTTCTTT | CSARDSGFNTEAFF
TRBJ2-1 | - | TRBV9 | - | TGTGCCAGTAGCGTAGTGGTGTCCGTCGCCTACTACAATGAGCAGTTCTTC | CASSVVVSVAYYNEQFF
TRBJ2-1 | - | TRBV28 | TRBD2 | TGTGCCAGCAGTTCCACGGGACTAGCGGTACCCAGGGAGTTCTTC | CASSSTGLAVPREFF
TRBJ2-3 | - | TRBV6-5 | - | TGTGCCAGCAGTTACTCCGGTTGCTTGAGCGCAGATACGCAGTATTTT | CASSYSGCLSADTQYF
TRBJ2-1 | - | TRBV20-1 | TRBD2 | TGCAGTCCCAAGACCGGGACTAGCGGGTACAATGAGCAGTTCTTC | CSPKTGTSGYNEQFF
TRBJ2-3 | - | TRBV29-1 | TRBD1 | TGCAGCGCTTTCGGCCTCCGGGACAGGGGAACAGATACGCAGTATTTT | CSAFGLRDRGTDTQYF
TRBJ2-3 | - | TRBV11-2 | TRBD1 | TGTGCCAGCAGGGGACAGGGGGCCTCAGATACGCAGTATTTT | CASRGQGASDTQYF
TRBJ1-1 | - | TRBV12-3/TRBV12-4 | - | TGTCCCAGCAGTACATGGGTACCTATGAACACTGAAGCTTTCTTT | CPSSTWVPMNTEAFF
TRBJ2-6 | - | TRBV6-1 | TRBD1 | TGTGGCAGCAGTGAACAGGGGGCTGGGGTCAACGTCCTGACTTTC | CGSSEQGAGVNVLTF
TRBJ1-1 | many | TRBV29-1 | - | TGCAGCGTTGAGAGACAGAACACTGAAGCTTTCTTT | CSVERQNTEAFF
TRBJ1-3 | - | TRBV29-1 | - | TGCAGCGTACCGACAATGAGATCTGGAAACACCATATATTTT | CSVPTMRSGNTIYF
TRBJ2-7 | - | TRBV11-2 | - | TGTGCCGGCAGCTTCCAGTGGGTAGGGGGCGAGCAGTACTTC | CAGSFQWVGGEQYF
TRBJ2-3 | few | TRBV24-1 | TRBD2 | TGTGCCACCAGTGGGGGACTAGCGGGGGACACAGATACGCAGTATTTT | CATSGGLAGDTDTQYF
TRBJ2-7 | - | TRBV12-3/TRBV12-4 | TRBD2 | TGTGCCAGCAGTCCCGGCGGGGGGCGGTCCTACGAGCAGTACTTC | CASSPGGGRSYEQYF
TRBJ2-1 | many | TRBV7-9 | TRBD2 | TGTGCCAGCAGCTTCCCCCTGGGGGGAGGGATCTACAATGAGCAGTTCTTC | CASSFPLGGGIYNEQFF
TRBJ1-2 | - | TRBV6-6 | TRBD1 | TGTGCCAGCAGGAACAGGGGGCACGTTGATGGTTACACCTTC | CASRNRGHVDGYTF
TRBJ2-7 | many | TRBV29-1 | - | TGCAGCGTTGAAATAAGGGGCTACGAGCAGTACTTC | CSVEIRGYEQYF
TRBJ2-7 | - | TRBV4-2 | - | TGTGCCAGCCGCCAAGATCGAGGAGATGTAGGGACCTACGAGCAGTACTTC | CASRQDRGDVGTYEQYF
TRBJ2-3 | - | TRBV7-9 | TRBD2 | TGTGCCAGCAACTTTGTCGGTAGCGGGAGCTCAGATACGCAGTATTTT | CASNFVGSGSSDTQYF